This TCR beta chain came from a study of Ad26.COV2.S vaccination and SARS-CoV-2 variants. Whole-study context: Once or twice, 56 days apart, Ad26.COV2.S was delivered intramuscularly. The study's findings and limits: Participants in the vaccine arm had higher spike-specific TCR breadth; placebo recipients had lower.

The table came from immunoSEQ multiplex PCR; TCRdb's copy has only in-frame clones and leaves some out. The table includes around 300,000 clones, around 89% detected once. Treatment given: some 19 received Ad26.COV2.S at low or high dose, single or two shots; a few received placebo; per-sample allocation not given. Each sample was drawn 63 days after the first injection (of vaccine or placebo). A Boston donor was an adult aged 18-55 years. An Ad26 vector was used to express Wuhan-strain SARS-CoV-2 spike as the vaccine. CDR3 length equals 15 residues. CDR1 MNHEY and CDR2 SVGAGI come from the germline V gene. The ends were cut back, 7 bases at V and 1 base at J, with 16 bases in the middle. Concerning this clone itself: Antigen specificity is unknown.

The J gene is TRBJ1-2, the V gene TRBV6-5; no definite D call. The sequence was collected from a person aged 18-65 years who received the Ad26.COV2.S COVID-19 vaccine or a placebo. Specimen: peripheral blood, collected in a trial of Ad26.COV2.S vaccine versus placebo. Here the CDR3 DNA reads TGTGCCAGCAACTCAGACCGATCTTTTAACTATGGCTACACCTTC. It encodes CASNSDRSFNYGYTF.